The 30 T cell receptor beta chains in this list originate from one sample, sequenced in a study of radiation and T cells in renal cell carcinoma (dated by TCRdb to the early 2020s). The library relied on the immunoSEQ multiplex PCR assay. TCRdb took this table from immuneACCESS and kept in-frame rearrangements with V and J called. Such tables lack part of the clones; where checked against another copy, unresolved V genes explain under half of the gap, and the rest is unexplained. This sample holds around 100,000 clones; 70% to 85% were observed only once. Roughly 7.6% of the sample is held by the ten biggest clonotypes. The meaning of the sample's time point label: blood 4 weeks post-SBRT, at nephrectomy. The meaning of the sample's treatment or condition label: 15 Gy SBRT to primary tumor, nephrectomy 4 weeks later. The sequences come from blood, collected from a patient whose treatment included radiotherapy and nephrectomy. All receptors come from a man in his fifties or sixties with renal cell carcinoma.

The sample holds many counts of this clone. The chain joins TRBV15 to TRBJ2-5; perhaps TRBD1 as D (5 bases). Germline V gives CDR1 LNHNV, CDR2 YYDKDF (reference sequence). The CDR3 has 19 amino acids. Between the trimmed V and J ends, which lost 0 bases and 2 bases, there was a span of 22 bases. The CDR3 DNA is TGTGCCACCAGCAGAGATTACGGCGACAGAGCGACCTTTCAAGAGACCCAGTACTTC. Amino acid sequence: CATSRDYGDRATFQETQYF.

This chain joins TRBV7-8 and TRBJ2-7; 7 nucleotides agree with TRBD1. CDR3 length: 14 amino acids. Trimming took 4 bases from V and 3 from J; bases not matched to a gene: 6. Germline CDR1 is SGHVS and CDR2 is FQNEAQ. The CDR3 DNA reads as TGTGCCAGCAGCTCCATACGACAGGGCTACGAGCAGTACTTC. Translated, it gives CASSSIRQGYEQYF.

The chain combines TRBV27 with TRBJ2-7; D unresolved. There are 13 residues in the CDR3. Germline-derived CDR1 and CDR2 are MNHEY and SMNVEV (reference sequence). Trimming cost V 3 bases and J 0 bases, with 6 bases left between them. The DNA for the CDR3 is TGTGCCAGCAGTTTTGGCACCTCCTACGAGCAGTACTTC. Translating gives CASSFGTSYEQYF.

The CDR3 protein is CASGPGTYQETQYF. The CDR3 coding sequence is TGCGCCAGCGGCCCCGGGACTTATCAAGAGACCCAGTACTTC. This chain connects TRBV5-1 to TRBJ2-5, with TRBD2 as a possible D gene (6 bases). Germline CDR1 reads SGHRS; CDR2 reads YFSETQ. Trimming cost V 7 bases and J 2 bases, with 15 bases left between them. CDR3 length equals 14 residues.

A single count supports this clone. J is TRBJ1-2 and V is TRBV19, with D maybe TRBD1 (6 bases). The V end lost 5 bases, the J end lost 6 bases, and 13 bases lay between the germline ends. The length of the CDR3 is 13 residues. Germline lookup yields CDR1 LNHDA and CDR2 SQIVND (reference sequence). The CDR3 coding sequence is TGTGCCAGTAGTGAGGCGGACAGACATGGCTACACCTTC. Encoded protein: CASSEADRHGYTF.

This clone has more than one count but fewer than ten. The chain has TRBV15 and TRBJ1-1; unclear D gene. In germline, CDR1 is LNHNV, CDR2 YYDKDF (reference sequence). This CDR3 is 15 amino acids long. The V end was cut by 0 bases, the J end by 0 bases, with 8 bases between. The CDR3 nucleotides read TGTGCCACCAGCAGAGATCGGTCAGTGAACACTGAAGCTTTCTTT. This sequence encodes CATSRDRSVNTEAFF.

The chain has TRBV5-1 and TRBJ1-4; a weak D match, TRBD1 (6 bases). Germline CDR1 is SGHRS and CDR2 is YFSETQ. Trimming removed 0 bases from V and 5 bases from J, with 11 bases in between. The CDR3 is made up of 15 amino acids. The CDR3 spells CASSLGGAENEKLFF. The DNA of the CDR3 is TGCGCCAGCAGCTTGGGGGGGGCCGAGAATGAAAAACTGTTTTTT.

This clone was seen a handful of times. The chain links TRBV5-5 to TRBJ2-1; D uncertain. V lost 1 base to trimming and J lost 0 bases, with 5 bases between them. The CDR3 contains 14 residues. Germline CDR1 SGHKS, CDR2 YYEKEE (reference sequence). The CDR3 nucleotides are TGTGCCAGCAGCTTGCTCAGCTCCTACAATGAGCAGTTCTTC. Its translation is CASSLLSSYNEQFF.

CDR3 in DNA: TGCGCCAGCAGCTTGGGGAGGGGGGATGAGCAGTTCTTC. This gives the protein CASSLGRGDEQFF. The rearrangement joins TRBV5-1 to TRBJ2-1; TRBD1 or TRBD2 may be the D gene (6 bases each). The CDR3 is 13 amino acids. The V gene's germline CDR1 is SGHRS and CDR2 YFSETQ. Trimming shortened V by 0 bases and J by 8 bases, and 9 bases separated the two germline ends.

CDR3 residues: CSVAEGQGYGYTF. CDR3 nucleotide sequence: TGCAGCGTTGCCGAGGGACAGGGCTATGGCTACACCTTC. The rearrangement uses TRBV29-1 and TRBJ1-2, with 9 bases that match TRBD1. Per the germline V gene, CDR1 is SQVTM and CDR2 is ANQGSEA. The CDR3 is 13 amino acids. The V gene end was trimmed by 4 bases and the J gene end by 4 bases; junction bases not matched to a gene: 4.

This clone was seen more than once but under ten times. The gene calls are TRBV5-1 and TRBJ2-5; D unresolved. V lost 1 base and J 1 base, leaving 2 bases between the germline ends. This CDR3 contains 12 residues. Germline CDR1 reads SGHRS; CDR2 reads YFSETQ. The CDR3 protein is CASSLTQETQYF. The DNA for the CDR3 is TGCGCCAGCAGCTTGACCCAAGAGACCCAGTACTTC.

Only one count was recorded for this clone. The gene calls are TRBV30 and TRBJ1-2; D remains unclear. CDR1 is GTSNPN and CDR2 is SVGIG in the germline V gene (reference sequence). CDR3 size: 13 residues. V lost 0 bases to trimming and J lost 5 bases, with 10 bases between them. The CDR3 bases are TGTGCCTGGAGTGTATCCGGGGAGTATGGCTACACCTTC. Translating it yields CAWSVSGEYGYTF.

The genes are TRBV18 and TRBJ2-1; TRBD2 matches at 8 bases. V was clipped by 3 bases and J by 5 bases; unmatched bases: 6. This CDR3 comprises 15 residues. The germline CDR1 and CDR2 sequences are KGHSH and LQKENI. This CDR3 is CASSPGSGSHNEQFF. The CDR3 DNA reads as TGTGCCAGCTCACCTGGAAGCGGGAGCCACAATGAGCAGTTCTTC.

The chain joins TRBV29-1 to TRBJ2-7; TRBD1 is a possible D gene (5 bases). The CDR3 runs to 13 residues. Trimming cost V 5 bases and J 0 bases, with 11 bases left between them. Germline V CDR1 and CDR2: SQVTM, ANQGSEA. The CDR3 sequence: CSVQGPSSYEQYF. CDR3 nucleotide sequence: TGCAGCGTTCAGGGCCCGAGCTCCTACGAGCAGTACTTC.

The chain is built from TRBV27 and TRBJ1-1, with no clear D. The germline V and J ends were trimmed by 5 bases and 2 bases, with 9 bases remaining between them. The CDR3 is 13 residues long. Looked up from germline, CDR1 is MNHEY and CDR2 is SMNVEV (reference sequence). In DNA, the CDR3 is TGTGCCAGCAGTCCATACATCAACACTGAAGCTTTCTTT. This translates into CASSPYINTEAFF.

The V and J genes are TRBV18 and TRBJ2-5; possible D gene TRBD2, 6 bases. The CDR3 totals 15 residues. CDR1 is KGHSH, CDR2 LQKENI, per germline. Trimming took 4 bases from V and 1 from J, leaving 13 bases between them. The CDR3 DNA follows: TGTGCCAGCTCACGAGCCGGGAGTACCCAAGAGACCCAGTACTTC. Translating gives CASSRAGSTQETQYF.

This chain joins TRBV7-2 and TRBJ2-5; D is possibly TRBD1 (6 bases). Trimming stripped 7 bases from V and 6 bases from J, with 21 bases between. This CDR3 is 15 amino acids long. Germline V gene sequence: CDR1 SGHTA, CDR2 FQGNSA. The CDR3 here is CASTLRGEGGQTQYF. The CDR3 DNA sequence: TGTGCCAGCACCCTACGCGGAGAAGGGGGACAGACCCAGTACTTC.

The rearrangement uses TRBV6-1 and TRBJ1-1; D remains ambiguous. Germline loops: CDR1 MNHNS, CDR2 SASEGT. This CDR3 is 12 amino acids long. The V and J ends lost 2 bases and 0 bases respectively, with 1 base between them. The CDR3 DNA follows: TGTGCCAGCAGTGAAATGAACACTGAAGCTTTCTTT. This gives the protein CASSEMNTEAFF.

DNA of the CDR3: TGTGCCAGCAGTTATTCGTCGGAGGGCTACACCTTC. Translated: CASSYSSEGYTF. The V gene is TRBV6-5, the J gene TRBJ1-2, with D uncertain. CDR1 MNHEY and CDR2 SVGAGI come from the germline V gene. The CDR3 has 12 residues. Trimming cost V 3 bases and J 8 bases, with 10 bases left between them.

This clone was found once. The CDR3, as DNA: TGTGCCAGCAGCGTCACCAGCGGCTCTGGGGCCAACGTCCTGACTTTC. It specifies CASSVTSGSGANVLTF. J is TRBJ2-6 and V is TRBV7-8; possibly TRBD2 for D (5 bases). The CDR3 is 16 residues long. From germline, CDR1 is SGHVS and CDR2 FQNEAQ. The V gene lost 5 bases and the J gene lost 0 bases, with 11 bases spanning the gap.

This clone was observed a single time. V usage is TRBV9 and J usage is TRBJ2-7; D is perhaps TRBD1 (6 bases). Germline CDR1 and CDR2: SGDLS and YYNGEE. V lost 3 bases, J lost 2 bases, and 21 bases lay in between. This CDR3 comprises 17 residues. CDR3 bases: TGTGCCAGCAGCGCGCCACCCTTCGACAGGCCCCCCTACGAGCAGTACTTC. Amino acids: CASSAPPFDRPPYEQYF.

The gene calls are TRBV9 and TRBJ2-7, with 10 bases identical to TRBD2. The length of the CDR3 is 15 residues. Germline V gene sequence: CDR1 SGDLS, CDR2 YYNGEE. V gave up 1 base and J gave up 6 bases; unmatched junction bases: 7. CDR3: CASSVSGTSGTEQYF. In DNA, the CDR3 is TGTGCCAGCAGCGTAAGTGGAACTAGCGGGACCGAGCAGTACTTC.

The rearrangement uses TRBV28 and TRBJ1-2; TRBD1 aligns across 9 bases. This CDR3 is 15 amino acids long. V gave up 2 bases and J gave up 5 bases; unmatched junction bases: 6. Per germline, CDR1 MDHEN and CDR2 SYDVKM. The chain's CDR3 is CASSLAQGAIYGYTF. CDR3 coding DNA: TGTGCCAGCAGTTTAGCACAGGGGGCGATTTATGGCTACACCTTC.

The rearrangement joins TRBV5-1 to TRBJ2-5; D perhaps matches TRBD1 (5 bases). The CDR3 runs to 14 residues. V was trimmed by 1 base and J by 7 bases, leaving 14 bases between them. CDR1 and CDR2 from the germline V gene are SGHRS and YFSETQ. The CDR3 DNA follows: TGCGCCAGCAGCTTGACCGCAGGGTGGGGGACCCAGTACTTC. Amino acid sequence: CASSLTAGWGTQYF.

The chain employs TRBV2 and TRBJ1-5, with 9 bases that match TRBD1. Germline V CDR1 and CDR2: SNHLY, FYNNEI. CDR3 length: 18 residues. V lost 6 bases and J lost 0; bases outside the gene matches: 12. DNA for the CDR3: TGTGCCAGCAGGGGCCTGGGACAGGGAATCTATAGCAATCAGCCCCAGCATTTT. Its protein is CASRGLGQGIYSNQPQHF.

In DNA, the CDR3 is TGTGCCTGGAGTGTACCCCCAGGGGACCAGAACACTGAAGCTTTCTTT. Translating gives CAWSVPPGDQNTEAFF. J is TRBJ1-1 and V is TRBV30, with D possibly TRBD1 on 6 matching bases. The germline CDR1 and CDR2 sequences are GTSNPN and SVGIG (reference sequence). The CDR3 is 16 residues long. Trimming removed 0 bases at V and 1 base at J, with 15 bases between.

This chain uses TRBV7-8 with TRBJ2-1; D not resolved. V was pared by 3 bases and J by 7 bases, with 19 bases between. The CDR3 consists of 16 residues. Germline CDR1 and CDR2: SGHVS and FQNEAQ. In nucleotides, the CDR3 is TGTGCCAGCAGCTTCGTGGCCATCGGACGTGGGAATGAGCAGTTCTTC. Protein product: CASSFVAIGRGNEQFF.

The chain couples TRBV30 to TRBJ2-7, with D unclear. Germline CDR1 reads GTSNPN; CDR2 reads SVGIG (reference sequence). CDR3 length: 13 residues. The V end was cut by 3 bases, the J end by 2 bases, with 11 bases between. The CDR3 here is CAWRWRQAYEQYF. CDR3 bases: TGTGCCTGGAGATGGCGGCAAGCCTACGAGCAGTACTTC.

The V gene is TRBV7-3, the J gene TRBJ2-3; a weak D match, TRBD2 (6 bases). Germline V CDR1 and CDR2: SGHTA, FQGTGA. Between the trimmed V and J ends, which lost 5 bases and 6 bases, there was a span of 12 bases. This CDR3 contains 13 residues. The CDR3 loop reads CASSAAAGDTQYF. In DNA form, the CDR3 reads TGTGCCAGCAGCGCCGCGGCGGGGGATACGCAGTATTTT.

The V call is TRBV5-1, the J call TRBJ1-4; no firm D call. The CDR3 extends over 14 amino acids. Trimming pared 5 bases from V and 5 bases from J, leaving 13 bases between. The germline gives CDR1 SGHRS, CDR2 YFSETQ. The CDR3 protein is CASRRDPLNEKLFF. The CDR3 DNA is TGCGCCAGCAGACGTGACCCTCTCAATGAAAAACTGTTTTTT.